This T cell receptor (beta chain) was captured by sequencing in a study of T-cell memory formation after mild COVID-19. Study-level background: TCR clusters were mostly confined to one donor each.

Findings and limits, study-wide: Specificity for SARS-CoV-2 was not confirmed among the second-wave clones peaking on day 37. Pre-infection memory contained some responding clones, which suggested that cross-reactive memory had joined.

This clonotype has just a few counts. Its target is unknown. The 5'RACE method, run with constant-segment primers, produced TCR alpha and TCR beta cDNA libraries (carrying sample barcodes and UMIs). TCRdb reprocessed the 5' RACE reads via MiXCR and lists one record per CDR3 protein. The data hold about 540,000 distinct CDR3 sequences, with over 20% observed a single time. Material: PBMCs or a T cell subset sorted from them (not recorded which). The TCR originated in an adult woman who had mild COVID-19 (a few samples of this study predate the infection). Cell type and time point are not known.

DNA for the CDR3: TGTGCCACCAGTGAGTCGCAGACGGGGGTCCAAGAGACCCAGTACTTC. It specifies CATSESQTGVQETQYF. This chain connects TRBV24-1 to TRBJ2-5; tentative D call: TRBD2 (6 bases). The CDR3 length is 16 residues. The V end lost 4 bases, the J end lost 1 base, and 15 bases lay between the germline ends. CDR1 and CDR2 from the germline V gene are KGHDR and SFDVKD.